What follows are 4 T cell receptor beta chains derived from one specimen sequenced in a study of cytomegalovirus exposure and HLA in healthy donors. A multiplex PCR was run with 60 Vbeta primers and 13 Jbeta primers. Assay used: immunoSEQ multiplex PCR; TCRdb lists only in-frame clones, some missing. The sample holds 130,000 to 150,000 clones, around 80% seen once. The sequenced material came from PBMCs. These receptors all come from a man aged 40-49 years in good health and CMV-seronegative.

V is TRBV5-4 and J is TRBJ1-3; tentative D call: TRBD1 (5 bases). Looked up from germline, CDR1 is SGHNT and CDR2 is YYREEE (reference sequence). Trimming took 0 bases from V and 0 from J, leaving 7 bases between them. This CDR3 comprises 15 residues. The DNA of the CDR3 is TGTGCCAGCAGCTTGGAGGGGTACTCTGGAAACACCATATATTTT. The encoded protein is CASSLEGYSGNTIYF.

The chain links TRBV25-1 to TRBJ1-1, with TRBD1 identical over 8 bases. V was clipped by 9 bases and J by 1 base; unmatched bases: 13. Germline V gene sequence: CDR1 MGHDK, CDR2 SYGVNS. The CDR3 has 16 residues. The CDR3 sequence: CASWGGLGQGNTEAFF. The DNA of the CDR3 is TGTGCCAGTTGGGGGGGGTTAGGACAGGGGAACACTGAAGCTTTCTTT.

This clone has only a few counts. V usage is TRBV25-1 and J usage is TRBJ2-5; TRBD2 aligns across 14 bases. With 2 bases clipped from V and 4 bases from J, the junction kept 6 bases outside the gene matches. CDR3 size: 17 residues. CDR1 MGHDK and CDR2 SYGVNS come from the germline V gene. The CDR3 here is CASSETRTSGGLETQYF. For the CDR3, the DNA is TGTGCCAGCAGTGAAACGCGGACTAGCGGGGGGCTAGAGACCCAGTACTTC.

The J gene is TRBJ2-1, the V gene TRBV6-6; D is unclear. This CDR3 has 12 amino acids. The germline V and J ends were trimmed by 7 bases and 9 bases, with 13 bases remaining between them. Germline CDR1 is MNHNY and CDR2 is SVGAGI (reference sequence). The CDR3 coding sequence is TGTGCCAGCACCCCTCCGCCCGGTGAGCAGTTCTTC. Its translation: CASTPPPGEQFF.